What follows is one T cell receptor (beta chain) and its context. This sample stems from a study of OX40 agonist ivuxolimab in advanced cancers. Study summary: Participants could have had prior anti-PD-1, anti-PD-L1 or anti-CTLA-4 therapy, and around 40% had some. Three patients had partial responses: one hepatocellular carcinoma, two cutaneous melanoma.

Assay used: immunoSEQ multiplex PCR; TCRdb lists only in-frame clones, some missing. Seen here are fewer than 95,000 clones, about four fifths observed once, and the top ten hold 0.4% to 0.5%. The CDR3 sequence is 13 residues long. The V and J ends lost 6 bases and 3 bases respectively, with 9 bases between them. Germline V CDR1 and CDR2: WSHSY, SAAADI. This specimen consisted of CD4+ or CD8+ T cells sorted from blood, obtained in a trial of the OX40 agonist ivuxolimab. The TCR originated in an adult with an advanced solid tumor such as melanoma, head and neck, liver or kidney cancer. The chain employs TRBV10-2 and TRBJ1-5; D is perhaps TRBD1 (5 bases). CDR3 sequence (DNA): TGCGCCAGCAGCGACGGACACAATCAGCCCCAGCATTTT. The encoded protein is CASSDGHNQPQHF.